These 29 T cell receptor beta chains were all obtained from the same sample, sequenced in a study of sequential checkpoint blockade in melanoma. The sample's treatment: randomized to nivolumab then ipilimumab (arm A) or the reverse (arm B). Sequencing was performed with immunoSEQ multiplex PCR; in TCRdb, only in-frame clones are kept and a portion is missing. The sample consists of 10,000 or so clones, roughly two thirds of them appearing once. Specimen: CD8+ T cells sorted from blood (inferred from file names), collected from a patient given nivolumab and ipilimumab in sequence. Every receptor here comes from a human donor with melanoma.

V gene TRBV4-1 combines with J gene TRBJ1-2, with 11 bases aligning to TRBD1. CDR1 MGHRA and CDR2 YSYEKL come from the germline V gene. The CDR3 consists of 15 residues. Trimming cost V 3 bases and J 4 bases; bases outside gene matches: 4. The CDR3 DNA reads as TGCGCCAGCAGCCACGGACAGGGGGCTACCTATGGCTACACCTTC. Its protein product is CASSHGQGATYGYTF.

The rearrangement links TRBV4-1 to TRBJ1-2; 10 bases match TRBD1. Per germline, CDR1 MGHRA and CDR2 YSYEKL. The junction had 9 bases not matched to a gene; V was cut back by 4 bases and J by 1 base. There are 17 residues in the CDR3. CDR3 amino acids: CASSRLVGTGVNYGYTF. CDR3 DNA sequence: TGCGCCAGCAGCCGCTTAGTCGGGACAGGGGTTAACTATGGCTACACCTTC.

The V gene is TRBV7-8, the J gene TRBJ2-5; 8 bases agree with TRBD1. The CDR3 has 13 residues. The V segment lost 5 bases and the J segment 6 bases; nucleotides outside the gene matches: 5. From germline, CDR1 is SGHVS and CDR2 FQNEAQ. The CDR3 is CASSPGGRKTQYF. The CDR3, as DNA: TGTGCCAGCAGCCCAGGGGGCAGGAAGACCCAGTACTTC.

The chain links TRBV27 to TRBJ2-7; 8 bases fit TRBD1. This CDR3 has 14 residues. The V and J ends lost 5 bases and 4 bases, in that order; junction bases with no gene match: 7. The germline V gene has CDR1 MNHEY and CDR2 SMNVEV (reference sequence). The CDR3 DNA reads as TGTGCCAGCAGTCAGGGGGCCACCTTGTACGAGCAGTACTTC. It codes for CASSQGATLYEQYF.

This chain joins TRBV28 and TRBJ2-7; 9 bases align to TRBD2. The CDR3 is 14 residues long. CDR1 is MDHEN and CDR2 is SYDVKM in the germline V gene. Trimming cost V 6 bases and J 2 bases; bases outside gene matches: 5. Here the CDR3 reads CASRLAGETYEQYF. The CDR3 coding sequence is TGTGCCAGCAGGTTAGCGGGAGAGACCTACGAGCAGTACTTC.

In this sample, this clone turned up once. This chain uses TRBV7-9 with TRBJ2-7; 10 positions agree with TRBD1. Germline CDR1 SEHNR, CDR2 FQNEAQ (reference sequence). The CDR3 has 14 amino acids. With 7 bases clipped from V and 6 bases from J, the junction kept 9 bases outside the gene matches. This CDR3 reads CASTQDRGLFEQYF. The CDR3 DNA reads TGTGCCAGCACCCAAGACAGGGGGCTTTTCGAGCAGTACTTC.

The CDR3 region has the DNA TGCGCCAGCAGCCCGCCGGGCTCCTACGAGCAGTACTTC. Translation gives CASSPPGSYEQYF. The chain links TRBV4-3 to TRBJ2-7; no definite D call. Trimming took 4 bases from V and 0 from J, leaving 7 bases between them. The V gene's germline CDR1 is LGHNA and CDR2 YSLEER. This CDR3 is 13 amino acids long.

The chain recombines TRBV7-6 with TRBJ2-7; weak D call: TRBD1 (5 bases). This CDR3 spans 18 amino acids. Trimming stripped 2 bases from V and 3 bases from J, with 23 bases between. Germline V gene data show CDR1 as SGHVS and CDR2 as FNYEAQ. The CDR3 here is CASSLNSQTPRVGYEQYF. CDR3 in DNA: TGTGCCAGCAGCTTAAATTCACAAACTCCCAGGGTGGGCTACGAGCAGTACTTC.

This clone has only a few counts. The chain carries TRBV4-1 and TRBJ2-7; D gene ambiguous. V lost 0 bases and J 2 bases, leaving 8 bases between the germline ends. The CDR3 consists of 14 residues. Germline CDR1 MGHRA, CDR2 YSYEKL. The CDR3 coding sequence is TGCGCCAGCAGCCAAGATCAGGCAGCCTACGAGCAGTACTTC. Translating gives CASSQDQAAYEQYF.

This clone occurred once. The rearrangement uses TRBV5-6 and TRBJ1-2, with D unclear. CDR3 length equals 12 residues. Between the trimmed V and J ends, which lost 0 bases and 3 bases, there was a span of 3 bases. CDR1 and CDR2 (germline): SGHDT, YYEEEE. In DNA form, the CDR3 reads TGTGCCAGCAGCTTGGCGGACTATGGCTACACCTTC. Translation: CASSLADYGYTF.

The CDR3 DNA is TGTGCCAGCAGCTTAGTACTAGCGGGAGTCACAGATACGCAGTATTTT. Amino acid sequence: CASSLVLAGVTDTQYF. V is TRBV7-9 and J is TRBJ2-3, with 11 bases fitting TRBD2. Germline CDR1 SEHNR, CDR2 FQNEAQ (reference sequence). The CDR3 has 16 amino acids. The J segment lost 2 bases and the V segment lost 1 base, leaving 2 bases of the junction unmatched.

The chain carries TRBV9 and TRBJ2-2; no definite D call. CDR1 is SGDLS and CDR2 is YYNGEE in the germline V gene. V was shortened by 4 bases and J by 5 bases, with 21 bases between the two germline ends. The CDR3 loop spans 17 amino acids. CDR3 DNA: TGTGCCAGCAGCATCCCTCCCGAGGCCTTAGGAACCGGGGAGCTGTTTTTT. It codes for CASSIPPEALGTGELFF.

The V call is TRBV10-2, the J call TRBJ1-1; D unclear. The V gene's germline CDR1 is WSHSY and CDR2 SAAADI. CDR3 length: 13 amino acids. V lost 4 bases and J lost 10, with 16 bases in between. The CDR3 region is CASSVVGSGSAFF. Here the CDR3 DNA reads TGCGCCAGCAGTGTTGTGGGGAGTGGCTCAGCTTTCTTT.

The genes are TRBV19 and TRBJ1-5, with 9 bases lining up with TRBD1. This CDR3 region has 17 residues. The germline V gene encodes CDR1 LNHDA and CDR2 SQIVND (reference sequence). Losses at the gene ends were 6 bases for V and 0 bases for J; bases not matched to a gene: 9. The CDR3 region has the DNA TGTGCCAGTAGCTCGCCGGGACAGGGTTATAGCAATCAGCCCCAGCATTTT. Protein product: CASSSPGQGYSNQPQHF.

The chain has TRBV28 and TRBJ2-7; D is possibly TRBD1 (6 bases). Trimming shortened V by 6 bases and J by 0 bases, and 12 bases separated the two germline ends. The CDR3 is 14 residues long. Germline V gene sequence: CDR1 MDHEN, CDR2 SYDVKM. CDR3 residues: CASSPDRSSYEQYF. The CDR3 region has the DNA TGTGCCAGCAGCCCGGACAGAAGCTCCTACGAGCAGTACTTC.

The chain uses TRBV15 and TRBJ2-1; 10 bases match TRBD2. The junction had 14 bases not matched to a gene; V was cut back by 0 bases and J by 6 bases. This CDR3 region has 19 residues. Germline V gene sequence: CDR1 LNHNV, CDR2 YYDKDF (reference sequence). Here the CDR3 reads CATSRDYSLAGDIPNEQFF. The DNA of the CDR3 is TGTGCCACCAGCAGAGATTACTCCCTAGCGGGAGACATACCCAATGAGCAGTTCTTC.

V gene TRBV6-5 combines with J gene TRBJ2-7; 9 bases match TRBD2. Losses at the gene ends were 5 bases for V and 0 bases for J; bases not matched to a gene: 5. Germline lookup yields CDR1 MNHEY and CDR2 SVGAGI. There are 15 residues in the CDR3. CDR3 amino acids: CASSTLAGSSYEQYF. Here the CDR3 DNA reads TGTGCCAGCAGTACCCTAGCGGGGAGCTCCTACGAGCAGTACTTC.

The chain links TRBV18 to TRBJ1-1; a possible D gene is TRBD1 (5 bases). There are 16 residues in the CDR3. CDR1 and CDR2 (germline): KGHSH, LQKENI. Trimming cost V 5 bases and J 3 bases, with 19 bases left between them. CDR3 amino acids: CASSTRQSPLDTEAFF. The DNA for the CDR3 is TGTGCCAGCTCAACCCGACAGTCTCCCTTGGACACTGAAGCTTTCTTT.

The rearrangement uses TRBV7-6 and TRBJ2-1; 13 bases align to TRBD2. From germline, CDR1 is SGHVS and CDR2 FNYEAQ. The CDR3 has 16 amino acids. After removal of 5 bases from V and 4 bases from J, the junction contained 5 bases not matched to a gene. The CDR3 coding sequence is TGTGCCAGCAGCCCAACTAGCGGGAGGGGGTACAATGAGCAGTTCTTC. Translation: CASSPTSGRGYNEQFF.

The chain joins TRBV29-1 to TRBJ2-5; the match to TRBD1 covers 9 bases. The end of the DNA fits TRBJ2-7 better, so the J call may be wrong. From germline, CDR1 is SQVTM and CDR2 ANQGSEA. This CDR3 comprises 13 residues. CDR3 sequence reads: CSVPGTGSHEQYF. For the CDR3, the DNA is TGCAGCGTTCCTGGGACAGGGAGCCACGAGCAGTACTTC.

V usage is TRBV4-1 and J usage is TRBJ2-3; TRBD2 aligns across 7 bases. The V gene's germline CDR1 is MGHRA and CDR2 YSYEKL. With V trimmed by 1 base and J by 2 bases, 6 bases remained unmatched. CDR3 length equals 16 residues. CDR3 sequence reads: CASSQGGAGSTDTQYF. As DNA, the CDR3 is TGCGCCAGCAGCCAAGGCGGAGCGGGATCCACAGATACGCAGTATTTT.

This chain joins TRBV7-9 and TRBJ2-3; 13 bases match TRBD2. This CDR3 has 13 amino acids. Germline CDR1 reads SEHNR; CDR2 reads FQNEAQ (reference sequence). With 5 bases clipped from V and 8 bases from J, the junction kept 1 base outside the gene matches. The CDR3 nucleotides read TGTGCCAGCAGCGGGACTAGCGGGGCTACGCAGTATTTT. Translated: CASSGTSGATQYF.

This clone was detected only once. The chain couples TRBV27 to TRBJ1-1; 7 nucleotides match TRBD1. The V gene end was trimmed by 5 bases and the J gene end by 11 bases; junction bases not matched to a gene: 20. The germline V gene has CDR1 MNHEY and CDR2 SMNVEV (reference sequence). The CDR3 extends over 16 amino acids. CDR3 nucleotide sequence: TGTGCCAGCAGTCTGGGACAGTGGAGGGGTGGGGTTCTCGCTTTCTTT. Its protein is CASSLGQWRGGVLAFF.

This clone was detected a few times. The chain employs TRBV28 and TRBJ2-7, with no clear D. This CDR3 comprises 12 residues. Germline lookup yields CDR1 MDHEN and CDR2 SYDVKM. V lost 3 bases to trimming and J lost 4 bases, with 7 bases between them. The CDR3 sequence: CASSFTRYEQYF. The CDR3 DNA is TGTGCCAGCAGTTTTACACGATACGAGCAGTACTTC.

This clone is categorized as medium-sized. This rearrangement joins TRBV7-9 to TRBJ2-1; 11 nucleotides agree with TRBD2. The V and J ends lost 5 bases and 7 bases, in that order; junction bases with no gene match: 10. CDR1 and CDR2 (germline): SEHNR, FQNEAQ (reference sequence). The CDR3 covers 16 residues. The CDR3 loop reads CASSEDSGRAANEQFF. DNA for the CDR3: TGTGCCAGCAGCGAAGATAGCGGGAGGGCCGCAAATGAGCAGTTCTTC.

J is TRBJ2-7 and V is TRBV2; 13 bases agree with TRBD2. This CDR3 spans 16 amino acids. CDR1 is SNHLY and CDR2 is FYNNEI in the germline V gene. The ends lost 3 bases at V and 4 bases at J; junction bases unmatched: 6. CDR3 loop: CASSEGGLAGAYEQYF. Written as DNA, the CDR3 is TGTGCCAGCAGTGAGGGTGGACTAGCGGGAGCTTACGAGCAGTACTTC.

This chain uses TRBV25-1 with TRBJ2-3, with 7 bases matching TRBD2. The germline CDR1 and CDR2 sequences are MGHDK and SYGVNS. The CDR3 totals 14 residues. V dropped 4 bases and J dropped 3; count of bases not matched to a gene: 4. The CDR3 nucleotides are TGTGCCAGCAGTGGGGGGACTACTACAGATACGCAGTATTTT. Amino acids: CASSGGTTTDTQYF.

This clone was recorded a few times. CDR3 in DNA: TGTGCCAGCAGTTACGACTCGATAAGCTACGAGCAGTACTTC. It yields the protein CASSYDSISYEQYF. The chain couples TRBV6-5 to TRBJ2-7; D not resolved. The CDR3 has 14 residues. The germline CDR1 and CDR2 sequences are MNHEY and SVGAGI. V dropped 2 bases and J dropped 3 bases, with 11 bases sitting between them.

The chain carries TRBV21-1 and TRBJ2-7; the listed D gene, TRBD2, was not tested against the DNA. TRBV21-1 is classified as a pseudogene. There are 17 residues in the CDR3. CDR3 protein: CASSKGNSGSASYEQYF. The CDR3 nucleotides read TGTGCCAGCAGCAAAGGGAATAGCGGGAGTGCGTCCTACGAGCAGTACTTC.